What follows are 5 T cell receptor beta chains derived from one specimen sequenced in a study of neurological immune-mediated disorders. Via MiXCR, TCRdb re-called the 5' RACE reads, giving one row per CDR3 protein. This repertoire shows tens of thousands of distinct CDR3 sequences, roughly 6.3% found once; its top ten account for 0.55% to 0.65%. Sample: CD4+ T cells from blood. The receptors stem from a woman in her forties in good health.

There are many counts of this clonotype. The CDR3 sequence is CASSWAGTSNEKLFF. CDR3 bases: TGTGCCAGCTCCTGGGCCGGGACAAGTAATGAAAAACTGTTTTTT. The V call is TRBV7-2, the J call TRBJ1-4, with D maybe TRBD1 (6 bases). Per the germline V gene, CDR1 is SGHTA and CDR2 is FQGNSA. The CDR3 is 15 amino acids. V lost 8 bases, J lost 4 bases, and 17 bases lay in between.

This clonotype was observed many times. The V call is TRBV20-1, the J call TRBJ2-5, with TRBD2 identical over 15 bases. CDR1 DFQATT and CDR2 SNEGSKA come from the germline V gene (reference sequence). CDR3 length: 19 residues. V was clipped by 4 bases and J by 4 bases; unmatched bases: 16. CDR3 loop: CSATPLDPGLAGGRETQYF. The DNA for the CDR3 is TGCAGTGCTACCCCTTTGGACCCGGGACTAGCGGGAGGTCGAGAGACCCAGTACTTC.

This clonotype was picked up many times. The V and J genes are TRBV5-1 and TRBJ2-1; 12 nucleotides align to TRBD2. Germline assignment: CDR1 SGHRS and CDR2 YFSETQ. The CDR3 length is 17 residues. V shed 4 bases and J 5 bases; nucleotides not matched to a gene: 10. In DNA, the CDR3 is TGCGCCAGCAGCCAGGGACTAGCGGGCGGTCCTAACAATGAGCAGTTCTTC. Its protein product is CASSQGLAGGPNNEQFF. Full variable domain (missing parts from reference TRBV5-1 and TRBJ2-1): KAGVTQTPRYLIKTRGQQVTLSCSPISGHRSVSWYQQTPGQGLQFLFEYFSETQRNKGNFPGRFSGRQFSNSRSEMNVSTLELGDSALYLCASSQGLAGGPNNEQFFGPGTRLTVL.

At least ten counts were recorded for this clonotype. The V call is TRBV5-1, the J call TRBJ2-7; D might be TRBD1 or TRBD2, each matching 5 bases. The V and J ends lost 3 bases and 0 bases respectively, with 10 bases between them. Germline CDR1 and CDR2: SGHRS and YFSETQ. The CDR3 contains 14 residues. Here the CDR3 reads CASSWGSGSYEQYF. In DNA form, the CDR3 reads TGCGCCAGCAGCTGGGGGTCGGGCTCCTACGAGCAGTACTTC.

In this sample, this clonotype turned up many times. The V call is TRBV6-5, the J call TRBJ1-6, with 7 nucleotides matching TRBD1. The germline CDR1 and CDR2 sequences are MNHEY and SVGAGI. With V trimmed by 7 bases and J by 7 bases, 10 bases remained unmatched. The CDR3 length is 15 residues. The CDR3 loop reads CASKPQGEGNSPLHF. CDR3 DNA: TGTGCCAGCAAGCCCCAGGGGGAGGGAAATTCACCCCTCCACTTT.